Detailed here is one TCR beta chain. The antigen is unknown. These data are taken from a study of cytomegalovirus exposure and HLA in healthy donors. Whole-study findings and limits: Per published reports, the classifier diagnosed cytomegalovirus status with high specificity and sensitivity. Earlier results showed most TCR beta V segments being productive about 87% or about 30% of the time. Follow-up analysis seemed to connect common viral pathogens with several of the most significant clusters identified.

Primers: 60 Vbeta forward and 13 Jbeta reverse. Sequenced by immunoSEQ multiplex PCR; TCRdb stores in-frame clones only, minus some. The sample includes some 150,000 clones, 60% to 80% seen only once; the top ten take about 6.4%. CDR1 SEHNR and CDR2 FQNEAQ come from the germline V gene (reference sequence). The CDR3 covers 14 residues. V was pared by 2 bases and J by 3 bases, with 11 bases between. The sequenced sample consisted of PBMCs. The sequence came from a man aged 35 to 55 in good health and CMV-seropositive. The J gene is TRBJ2-7, the V gene TRBV7-9, with D maybe TRBD1 (5 bases). CDR3 sequence: CASSLTGSIYEQYF. The DNA of the CDR3 is TGTGCCAGCAGCTTAACAGGTTCTATCTACGAGCAGTACTTC.